This entry lists 5 T cell receptor beta chains sequenced from one sample in a study of T-cell memory formation after mild COVID-19. One entry per CDR3 protein, called by TCRdb with MiXCR from the 5' RACE reads. This sample yields about 250,000 distinct CDR3 sequences, of which roughly 14% are seen a single time; more than 2% belongs to the top ten. The material sequenced was PBMCs or a T cell subset sorted from them (not recorded which). The receptors stem from an adult woman who had mild COVID-19 (a few samples of this study predate the infection). Cell type and time point are not known.

The chain links TRBV29-1 to TRBJ1-5; weak D call: TRBD1 (6 bases). Germline V gene lookup returns CDR1 SQVTM and CDR2 ANQGSEA. This CDR3 is built from 13 residues. V was trimmed by 4 bases and J by 6 bases, leaving 13 bases between them. CDR3 DNA sequence: TGCAGCGTTGGGGGGGGCGCTTTTCAGCCCCAGCATTTT. As protein: CSVGGGAFQPQHF.

CDR3 nucleotide sequence: TGTGCCAGCAGCCAAGATTTGGCCGAGCAGTACTTC. Protein product: CASSQDLAEQYF. The chain joins TRBV3-1 to TRBJ2-7; D gene ambiguous. V shed 0 bases and J shed 6 bases, with 6 bases lying between them. This CDR3 comprises 12 residues. Germline CDR1 and CDR2: LGHDT and YNNKEL (reference sequence).

The V gene is TRBV7-8, the J gene TRBJ2-5, with D maybe TRBD2 (6 bases). This CDR3 comprises 15 residues. Germline assignment: CDR1 SGHVS and CDR2 FQNEAQ. V was cut by 0 bases and J by 1 base, with 9 bases left in between. The CDR3 bases are TGTGCCAGCAGCTTAGCGCGGGATATCCAAGAGACCCAGTACTTC. As protein: CASSLARDIQETQYF.

This rearrangement joins TRBV12-3 or TRBV12-4 to TRBJ1-5; D is unresolved. The CDR3 spans 13 residues. The ends were cut back, 3 bases at V and 1 base at J, with 4 bases in the middle. CDR3: CASSFLSNQPQHF. Here the CDR3 DNA reads TGTGCCAGCAGTTTTTTAAGCAATCAGCCCCAGCATTTT.

This sequence joins TRBV12-3 or TRBV12-4 and TRBJ2-3; 7 nucleotides match TRBD2. Losses at the gene ends were 0 bases for V and 2 bases for J; bases not matched to a gene: 2. The CDR3 runs to 15 residues. CDR3 loop: CASSLASGLTDTQYF. Written as DNA, the CDR3 is TGTGCCAGCAGTTTAGCTAGCGGGCTCACAGATACGCAGTATTTT.